The 5 T cell receptor beta chains given below trace back to one sample, sequenced in a study of blood T cell repertoires in COVID-19. Data came from immunoSEQ multiplex PCR; TCRdb stores just in-frame clones and leaves some out. The repertoire holds more than 200,000 clones, with 84% as singletons. Sequencing was carried out using peripheral blood. The receptors derive from a woman of 80 years or more with COVID-19, enrolled during active disease.

V gene TRBV5-4 combines with J gene TRBJ1-2, with 7 bases identical to TRBD1. The CDR3 consists of 14 residues. The germline V gene encodes CDR1 SGHNT and CDR2 YYREEE (reference sequence). Losses at the gene ends were 4 bases for V and 4 bases for J; bases not matched to a gene: 7. CDR3 residues: CASSQMTGSYGYTF. DNA for the CDR3: TGTGCCAGCAGCCAAATGACAGGGAGCTATGGCTACACCTTC.

The genes are TRBV6-5 and TRBJ1-2; 9 bases agree with TRBD1. Germline CDR1 and CDR2: MNHEY and SVGAGI. The ends lost 6 bases at V and 4 bases at J; junction bases unmatched: 6. The length of the CDR3 is 14 residues. The CDR3 sequence is CASSRTGESYGYTF. DNA for the CDR3: TGTGCCAGCAGCCGGACAGGGGAAAGCTATGGCTACACCTTC.

The chain links TRBV9 to TRBJ2-3; no definite D call. This CDR3 spans 17 amino acids. Germline lookup yields CDR1 SGDLS and CDR2 YYNGEE. Trimming pared 0 bases from V and 0 bases from J, leaving 14 bases between. The CDR3, as DNA: TGTGCCAGCAGCGTAGTTGGCGGCCCACTCAGCACAGATACGCAGTATTTT. Translating it yields CASSVVGGPLSTDTQYF.

The rearrangement joins TRBV28 to TRBJ1-3, with TRBD1 identical over 8 bases. This CDR3 is 16 amino acids long. Trimming removed 5 bases from V and 0 bases from J; junction bases left unmatched: 6. Per germline, CDR1 MDHEN and CDR2 SYDVKM. As DNA, the CDR3 is TGTGCCAGCAGTCTCGGACAGGGACTCTCTGGAAACACCATATATTTT. It codes for CASSLGQGLSGNTIYF.

The chain couples TRBV29-1 to TRBJ2-5; TRBD2 aligns across 7 bases. V dropped 2 bases and J dropped 2; count of bases not matched to a gene: 14. The CDR3 extends over 17 amino acids. Germline V gene sequence: CDR1 SQVTM, CDR2 ANQGSEA. The CDR3 protein is CSVEPRRSGVTQETQYF. The DNA for the CDR3 is TGCAGCGTTGAACCCCGTAGGAGCGGGGTCACTCAAGAGACCCAGTACTTC.